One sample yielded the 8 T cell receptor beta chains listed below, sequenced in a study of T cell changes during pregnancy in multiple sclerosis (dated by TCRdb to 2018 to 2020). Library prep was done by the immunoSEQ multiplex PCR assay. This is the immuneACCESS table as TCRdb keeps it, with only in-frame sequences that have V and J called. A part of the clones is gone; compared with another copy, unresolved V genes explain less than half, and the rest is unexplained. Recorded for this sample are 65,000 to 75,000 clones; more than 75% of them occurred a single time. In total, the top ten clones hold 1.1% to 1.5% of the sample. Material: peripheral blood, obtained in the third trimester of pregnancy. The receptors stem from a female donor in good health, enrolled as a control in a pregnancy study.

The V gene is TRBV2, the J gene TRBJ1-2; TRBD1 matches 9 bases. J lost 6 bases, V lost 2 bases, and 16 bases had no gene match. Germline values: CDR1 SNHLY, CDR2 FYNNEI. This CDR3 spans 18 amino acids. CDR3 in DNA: TGTGCCAGCAGTGAATTTTTCCCGGACAGGGGAACCGTTGATGGCTACACCTTC. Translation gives CASSEFFPDRGTVDGYTF. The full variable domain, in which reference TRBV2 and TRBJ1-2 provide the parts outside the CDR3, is EPEVTQTPSHQVTQMGQEVILRCVPISNHLYFYWYRQILGQKVEFLVSFYNNEISEKSEIFDDQFSVERPDGSNFTLKIRSTKLEDSAMYFCASSEFFPDRGTVDGYTFGSGTRLTVV.

CDR3 sequence reads: CASSSSGGNNEQFF. CDR3 DNA sequence: TGCGCCAGCAGCTCGAGCGGGGGCAACAATGAGCAGTTCTTC. The V and J genes are TRBV5-1 and TRBJ2-1; 8 bases line up with TRBD2. Germline values: CDR1 SGHRS, CDR2 YFSETQ. The CDR3 consists of 14 residues. V was pared by 3 bases and J by 5 bases, with 4 bases of the junction left unmatched.

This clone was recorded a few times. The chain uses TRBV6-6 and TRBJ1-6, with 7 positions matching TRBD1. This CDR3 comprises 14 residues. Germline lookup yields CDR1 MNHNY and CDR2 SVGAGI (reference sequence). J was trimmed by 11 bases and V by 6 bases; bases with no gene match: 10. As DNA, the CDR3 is TGTGCCAGCAGCCTTGACAGGGCGGGCGCACCCCTCCACTTT. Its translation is CASSLDRAGAPLHF.

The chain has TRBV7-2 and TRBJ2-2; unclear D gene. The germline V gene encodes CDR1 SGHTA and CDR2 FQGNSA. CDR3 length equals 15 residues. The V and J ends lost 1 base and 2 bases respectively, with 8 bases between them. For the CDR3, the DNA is TGTGCCAGCAGCTTAGGTCGTAAAAACACCGGGGAGCTGTTTTTT. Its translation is CASSLGRKNTGELFF.

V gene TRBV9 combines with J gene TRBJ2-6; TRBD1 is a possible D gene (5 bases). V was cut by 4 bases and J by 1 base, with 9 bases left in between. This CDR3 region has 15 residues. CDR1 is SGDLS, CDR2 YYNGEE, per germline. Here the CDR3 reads CASSPDRSGANVLTF. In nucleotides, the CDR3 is TGTGCCAGCAGCCCCGACAGATCTGGGGCCAACGTCCTGACTTTC.

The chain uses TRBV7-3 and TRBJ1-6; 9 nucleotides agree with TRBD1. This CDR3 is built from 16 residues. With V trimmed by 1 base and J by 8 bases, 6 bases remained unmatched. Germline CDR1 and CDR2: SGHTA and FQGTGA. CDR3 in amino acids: CASSLKGTGSDSPLHF. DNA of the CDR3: TGTGCCAGCAGCTTAAAAGGGACAGGGTCAGATTCACCCCTCCACTTT.

The CDR3 coding sequence is TGTGCCAGCAGCTTAGTTGAAAGGGGGCCGGGCACTGAAGCTTTCTTT. Translating it yields CASSLVERGPGTEAFF. V is TRBV7-2 and J is TRBJ1-1; 7 nucleotides line up with TRBD1. The CDR3 covers 16 residues. The germline gives CDR1 SGHTA, CDR2 FQGNSA. V was pared by 1 base and J by 4 bases, with 9 bases of the junction left unmatched.

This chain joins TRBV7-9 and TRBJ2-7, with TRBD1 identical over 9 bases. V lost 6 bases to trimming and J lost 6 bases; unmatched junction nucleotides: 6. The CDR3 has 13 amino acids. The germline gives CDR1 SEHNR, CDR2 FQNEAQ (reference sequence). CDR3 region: CASSPTDRGEQYF. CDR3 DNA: TGTGCCAGCAGTCCCACGGACAGGGGCGAGCAGTACTTC.